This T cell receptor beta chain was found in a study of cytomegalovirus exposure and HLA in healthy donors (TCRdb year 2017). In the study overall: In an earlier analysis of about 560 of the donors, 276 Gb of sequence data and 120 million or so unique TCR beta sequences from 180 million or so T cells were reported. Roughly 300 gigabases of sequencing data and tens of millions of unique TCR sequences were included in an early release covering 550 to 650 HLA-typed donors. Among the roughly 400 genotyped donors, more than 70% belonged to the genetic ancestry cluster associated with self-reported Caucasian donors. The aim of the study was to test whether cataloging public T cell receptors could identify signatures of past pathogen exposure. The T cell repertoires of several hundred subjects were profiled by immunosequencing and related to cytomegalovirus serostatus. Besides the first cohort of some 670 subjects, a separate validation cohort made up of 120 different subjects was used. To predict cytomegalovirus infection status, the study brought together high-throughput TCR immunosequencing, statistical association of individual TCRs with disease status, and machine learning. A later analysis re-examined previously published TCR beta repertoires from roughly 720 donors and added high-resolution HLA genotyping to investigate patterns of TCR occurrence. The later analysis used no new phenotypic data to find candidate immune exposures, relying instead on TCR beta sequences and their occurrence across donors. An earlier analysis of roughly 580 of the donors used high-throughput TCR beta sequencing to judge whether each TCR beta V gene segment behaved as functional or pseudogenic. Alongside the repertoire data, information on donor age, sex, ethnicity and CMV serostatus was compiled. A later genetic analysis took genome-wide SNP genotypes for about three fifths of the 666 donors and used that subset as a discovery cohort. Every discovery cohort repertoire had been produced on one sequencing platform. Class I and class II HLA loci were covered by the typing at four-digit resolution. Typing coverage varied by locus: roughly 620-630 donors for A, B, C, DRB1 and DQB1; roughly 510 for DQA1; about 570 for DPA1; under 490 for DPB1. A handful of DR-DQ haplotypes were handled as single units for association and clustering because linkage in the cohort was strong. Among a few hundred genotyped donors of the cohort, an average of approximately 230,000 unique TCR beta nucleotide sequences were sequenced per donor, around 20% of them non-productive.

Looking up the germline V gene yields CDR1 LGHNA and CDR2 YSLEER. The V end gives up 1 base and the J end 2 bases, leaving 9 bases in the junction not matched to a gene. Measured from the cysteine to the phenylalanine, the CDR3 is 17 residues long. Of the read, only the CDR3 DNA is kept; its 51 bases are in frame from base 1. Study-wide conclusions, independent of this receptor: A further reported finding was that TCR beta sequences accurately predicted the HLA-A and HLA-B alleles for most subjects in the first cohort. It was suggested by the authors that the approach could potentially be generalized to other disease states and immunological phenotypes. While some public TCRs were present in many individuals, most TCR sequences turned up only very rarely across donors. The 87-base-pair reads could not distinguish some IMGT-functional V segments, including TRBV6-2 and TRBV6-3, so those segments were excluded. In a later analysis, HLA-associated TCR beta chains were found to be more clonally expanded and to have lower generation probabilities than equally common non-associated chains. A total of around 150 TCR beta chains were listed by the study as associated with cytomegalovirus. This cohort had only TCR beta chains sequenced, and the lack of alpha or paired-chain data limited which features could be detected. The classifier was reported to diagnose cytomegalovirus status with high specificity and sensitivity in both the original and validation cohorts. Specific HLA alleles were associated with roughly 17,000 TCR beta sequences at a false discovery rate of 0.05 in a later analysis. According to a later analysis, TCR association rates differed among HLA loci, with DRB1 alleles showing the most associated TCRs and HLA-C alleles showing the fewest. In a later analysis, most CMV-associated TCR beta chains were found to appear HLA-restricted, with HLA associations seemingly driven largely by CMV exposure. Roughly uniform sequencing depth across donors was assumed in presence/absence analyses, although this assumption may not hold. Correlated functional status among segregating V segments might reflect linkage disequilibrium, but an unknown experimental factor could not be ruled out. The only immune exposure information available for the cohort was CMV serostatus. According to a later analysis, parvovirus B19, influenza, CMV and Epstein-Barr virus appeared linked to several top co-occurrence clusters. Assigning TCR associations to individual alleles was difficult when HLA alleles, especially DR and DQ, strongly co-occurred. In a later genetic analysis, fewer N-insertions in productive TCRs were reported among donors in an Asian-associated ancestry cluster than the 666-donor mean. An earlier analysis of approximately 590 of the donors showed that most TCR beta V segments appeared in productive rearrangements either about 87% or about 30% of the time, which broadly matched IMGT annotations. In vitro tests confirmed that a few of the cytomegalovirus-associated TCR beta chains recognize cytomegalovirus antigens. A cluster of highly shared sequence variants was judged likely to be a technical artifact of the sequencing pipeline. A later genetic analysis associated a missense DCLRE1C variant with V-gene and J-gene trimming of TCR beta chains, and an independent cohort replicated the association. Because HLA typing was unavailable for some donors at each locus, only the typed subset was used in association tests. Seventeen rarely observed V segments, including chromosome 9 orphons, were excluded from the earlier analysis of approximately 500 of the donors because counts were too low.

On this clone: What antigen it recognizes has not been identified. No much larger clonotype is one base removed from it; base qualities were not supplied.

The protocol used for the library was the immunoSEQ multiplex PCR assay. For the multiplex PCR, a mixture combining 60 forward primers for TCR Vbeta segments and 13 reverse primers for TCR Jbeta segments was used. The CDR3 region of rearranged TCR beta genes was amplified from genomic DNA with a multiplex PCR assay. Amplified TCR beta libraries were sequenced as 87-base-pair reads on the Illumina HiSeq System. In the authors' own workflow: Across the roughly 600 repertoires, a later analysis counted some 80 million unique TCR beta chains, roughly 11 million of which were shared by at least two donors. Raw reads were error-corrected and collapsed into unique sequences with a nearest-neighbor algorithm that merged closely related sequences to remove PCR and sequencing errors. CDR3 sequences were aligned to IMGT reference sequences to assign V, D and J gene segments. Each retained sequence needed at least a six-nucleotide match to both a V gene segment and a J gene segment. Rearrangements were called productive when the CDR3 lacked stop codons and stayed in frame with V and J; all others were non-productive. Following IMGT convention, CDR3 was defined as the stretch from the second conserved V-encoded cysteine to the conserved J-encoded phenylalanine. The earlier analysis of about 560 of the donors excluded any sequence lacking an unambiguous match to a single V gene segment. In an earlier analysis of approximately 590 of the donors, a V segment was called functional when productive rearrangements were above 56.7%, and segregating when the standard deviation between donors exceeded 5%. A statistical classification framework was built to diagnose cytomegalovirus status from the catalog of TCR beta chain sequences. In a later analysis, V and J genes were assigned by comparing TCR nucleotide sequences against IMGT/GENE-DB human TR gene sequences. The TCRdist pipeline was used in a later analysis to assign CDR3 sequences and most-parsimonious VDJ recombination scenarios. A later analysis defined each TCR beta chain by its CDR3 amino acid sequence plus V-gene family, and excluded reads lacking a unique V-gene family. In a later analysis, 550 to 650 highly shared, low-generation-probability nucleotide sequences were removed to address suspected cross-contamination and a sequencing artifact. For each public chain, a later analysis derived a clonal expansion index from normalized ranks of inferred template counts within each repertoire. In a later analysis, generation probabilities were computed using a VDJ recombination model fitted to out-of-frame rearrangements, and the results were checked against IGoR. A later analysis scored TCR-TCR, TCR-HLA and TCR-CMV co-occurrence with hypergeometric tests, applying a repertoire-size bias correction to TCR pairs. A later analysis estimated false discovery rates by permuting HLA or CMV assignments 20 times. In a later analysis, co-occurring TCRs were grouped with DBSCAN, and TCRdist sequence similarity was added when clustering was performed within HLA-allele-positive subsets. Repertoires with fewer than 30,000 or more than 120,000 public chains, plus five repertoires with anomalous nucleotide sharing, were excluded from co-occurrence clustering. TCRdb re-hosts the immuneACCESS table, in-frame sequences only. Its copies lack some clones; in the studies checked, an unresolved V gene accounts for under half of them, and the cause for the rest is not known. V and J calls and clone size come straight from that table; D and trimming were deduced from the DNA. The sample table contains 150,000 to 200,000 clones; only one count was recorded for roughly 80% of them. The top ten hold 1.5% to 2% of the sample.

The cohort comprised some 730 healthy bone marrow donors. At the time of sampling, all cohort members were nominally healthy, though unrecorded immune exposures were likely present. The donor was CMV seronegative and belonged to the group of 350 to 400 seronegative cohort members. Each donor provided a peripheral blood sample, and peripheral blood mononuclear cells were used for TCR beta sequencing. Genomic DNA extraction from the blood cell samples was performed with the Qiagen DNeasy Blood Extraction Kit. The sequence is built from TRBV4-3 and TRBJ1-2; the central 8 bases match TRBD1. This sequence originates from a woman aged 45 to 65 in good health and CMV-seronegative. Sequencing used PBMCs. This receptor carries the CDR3 CASSQVIGGTGNYGYTF. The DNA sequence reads TGCGCCAGCAGCCAAGTTATAGGAGGGACAGGAAACTATGGCTACACCTTC.